This TCR beta chain comes out of a study of response to subunit inactivated influenza vaccine. Findings of the study overall: That few new T cells are recruited by each seasonal influenza vaccination was the authors' suggestion.

The CDR3 spans 12 residues. V lost 10 bases, J lost 5 bases, and 12 bases lay in between. Germline CDR1 ENHRY, CDR2 SYGVKD. TCRdb re-analysed the RT-PCR reads in MiXCR, keeping a single row per CDR3 protein. The table lists 450,000 to 500,000 distinct CDR3 sequences, about 10% of them singletons. As to this clonotype: Its target is unknown.

The material sequenced was PBMCs from blood, taken 45 days after vaccination. The V gene is TRBV10-3, the J gene TRBJ2-4; D ambiguous. This sequence originates from a man aged 50-59 years who received an inactivated influenza vaccine. CDR3 nucleotide sequence: TGTGCCAGCGTCGGAGAGGAAAACATTCAGTACTTC. This codes for CASVGEENIQYF.